One T cell receptor beta chain is described in this entry. Its antigen remains unidentified. Being one base from a much bigger clone, this may be a read error. The CDR3 ends on some other residue instead of the conserved phenylalanine or tryptophan, so this is likely a read error. TCR beta CDR3 was amplified by multiplex PCR using 32 V and 13 J primers. Via MiXCR, TCRdb re-called the multiplex PCR reads, giving one row per CDR3 protein. Of 5,000 to 6,000 distinct CDR3 sequences in the sample, 21% are singletons; the top ten hold around 9.7%. Germline CDR1 reads LNHDA; CDR2 reads SQIVND (reference sequence). With 4 bases clipped from V and 1 base from J, the junction kept 8 bases outside the gene matches. The CDR3 extends over 16 amino acids. This sample was included in a study of immune heterogeneity within non-small cell lung tumors. The study's findings and limits: Tumor sites within a patient were found to share identical dominant CDR3 beta clonotypes, and site-unique high-frequency clones were also present. Correlation analysis showed that local T-cell clonality was moderately but significantly associated with local tumor mutational burden (R 0.3 to 0.4). Largely distinct from one individual patient to the next were the high-frequency T-cell receptor beta clonotypes.

Template came from bulk tumor genomic DNA, at approximately 640 ng per sample. Multiple biopsies spaced far apart were taken from each primary tumor during surgery. Their non-small cell lung cancer was newly diagnosed and untreated, and the patients underwent curative surgery. Donors comprised surgical patients with newly diagnosed non-small cell lung cancer, operated on with curative intent. The sequence was obtained from a woman aged 55-70 years with non-small cell lung cancer. The chain employs TRBV19 and TRBJ1-2, with TRBD1 identical over 8 bases. Material for sequencing was lung tumor tissue. CDR3 loop: CASSNQGANNNYGYTY. The CDR3, as DNA: TGTGCCAGTAGTAACCAGGGGGCCAATAATAACTATGGCTACACCTAC.